This T cell receptor beta chain was sequenced for a study of blood T cell repertoires in COVID-19. Study information: Researchers got acute and convalescent COVID-19 samples from the United States, Italy and Spain. PBMCs, B-cell-depleted T cells, or T cells provided the cDNA or gDNA that made up the material.

Produced via immunoSEQ multiplex PCR; TCRdb's table is partial and in-frame only. This sample carries roughly 27,000 clones, almost 90% of them seen once, and the ten largest clones take approximately 1.7%. The CDR3 extends over 16 amino acids. Germline assignment: CDR1 MDHEN and CDR2 SYDVKM. Trimming removed 3 bases from V and 0 bases from J, with 12 bases in between. The sequencing input was peripheral blood. The chain is built from TRBV28 and TRBJ1-5; unclear D gene. The receptor's source is a woman in her sixties or seventies with active COVID-19. As DNA, the CDR3 is TGTGCCAGCAGTTTCCGAGGGTTCAATAGCAATCAGCCCCAGCATTTT. Amino acids: CASSFRGFNSNQPQHF.